The 25 T cell receptor beta chains below come from one sample, sequenced in a study of T cell responses to AZD1222 COVID-19 vaccine. Profiled with immunoSEQ multiplex PCR; TCRdb holds only in-frame clones, not every one. The data contain approximately 120,000 clones, about 88% of them singletons. Sequencing used peripheral blood, obtained on day 0 of AZD1222 vaccination. These receptor sequences come from an adult in good health.

The rearrangement joins TRBV3-1 (or the pseudogene TRBV3-2) to TRBJ2-1; 8 nucleotides match TRBD2. With V trimmed by 3 bases and J by 4 bases, 20 bases remained unmatched. Germline assignment: CDR1 LGHDT and CDR2 YNNKEL (reference sequence). The CDR3 has 20 amino acids. The DNA for the CDR3 is TGTGCCAGCAGCCATCTCGGGGGCCTTGCCAATTTAGCGGGGTACAATGAGCAGTTCTTC. Residues: CASSHLGGLANLAGYNEQFF.

The chain employs TRBV19 and TRBJ1-2; D is unclear. V lost 7 bases and J 4 bases, leaving 13 bases between the germline ends. Per the germline V gene, CDR1 is LNHDA and CDR2 is SQIVND (reference sequence). The CDR3 loop spans 13 amino acids. The CDR3 coding sequence is TGTGCCAGTACTTTTACTGAGGCCTATGGCTACACCTTC. The encoded protein is CASTFTEAYGYTF.

The rearrangement joins TRBV12-5 to TRBJ2-7, with D unresolved. From germline, CDR1 is LGHNT and CDR2 FRNRAP. V was trimmed by 7 bases and J by 1 base, leaving 11 bases between them. This CDR3 contains 13 residues. The CDR3 bases are TGTGCTAGTGATGGGCAGGCGTCCTACGAGCAGTACTTC. Residues: CASDGQASYEQYF.

This chain connects TRBV24-1 to TRBJ2-5, with D unresolved. V was cut by 9 bases and J by 1 base, with 26 bases left in between. This CDR3 region has 18 residues. Germline CDR1 reads KGHDR; CDR2 reads SFDVKD. In nucleotides, the CDR3 is TGTGCCACCGCAGGATCGATCGCGCACGCGCCCTCCCAAGAGACCCAGTACTTC. This codes for CATAGSIAHAPSQETQYF.

The J gene is TRBJ2-7, the V gene TRBV29-1, with 7 bases matching TRBD1. CDR1 and CDR2 (germline): SQVTM, ANQGSEA. V was clipped by 7 bases and J by 4 bases; unmatched bases: 10. This CDR3 region has 13 residues. CDR3 protein: CSALTGSEYEQYF. DNA of the CDR3: TGCAGCGCGCTGACAGGGTCGGAATACGAGCAGTACTTC.

The chain uses TRBV2 and TRBJ2-2, with D tentatively TRBD2 (6 bases). CDR1 is SNHLY, CDR2 FYNNEI, per germline. V was shortened by 5 bases and J by 2 bases, with 15 bases between the two germline ends. The CDR3 extends over 16 amino acids. This CDR3 reads CASSSSVAANTGELFF. CDR3 bases: TGTGCCAGCAGTTCCTCCGTAGCGGCTAACACCGGGGAGCTGTTTTTT.

The rearrangement uses TRBV29-1 and TRBJ1-2; D is possibly TRBD1 (5 bases). This CDR3 has 14 residues. Germline V gene sequence: CDR1 SQVTM, CDR2 ANQGSEA. With 3 bases removed from V and 8 bases from J, the gap between germline ends came to 19 bases. The CDR3 DNA follows: TGCAGCGTTGATAGGGGCCAGGGTTGGGGAGGCTACACCTTC. Encoded protein: CSVDRGQGWGGYTF.

A note on this clone: Other DNA sequences within the sample encode an identical CDR3. The J gene is TRBJ2-5, the V gene TRBV5-1; D is perhaps TRBD1 (5 bases). Germline CDR1 reads SGHRS; CDR2 reads YFSETQ. CDR3 length equals 13 residues. Trimming stripped 4 bases from V and 5 bases from J, with 12 bases between. The CDR3 DNA reads TGCGCCAGCAGCAGGGGCCTTCAGGAGACCCAGTACTTC. It translates to CASSRGLQETQYF. Full variable domain (remainder filled in from reference TRBV5-1 and TRBJ2-5): KAGVTQTPRYLIKTRGQQVTLSCSPISGHRSVSWYQQTPGQGLQFLFEYFSETQRNKGNFPGRFSGRQFSNSRSEMNVSTLELGDSALYLCASSRGLQETQYFGPGTRLLVL.

This sequence joins TRBV6-5 and TRBJ2-1, with 9 bases aligning to TRBD1. CDR1 is MNHEY, CDR2 SVGAGI, per germline. After removal of 0 bases from V and 9 bases from J, the junction contained 6 bases not matched to a gene. The length of the CDR3 is 15 residues. CDR3 residues: CASSYSGTGRGEQFF. CDR3 nucleotides: TGTGCCAGCAGTTACTCTGGGACAGGGCGGGGTGAGCAGTTCTTC.

The chain recombines TRBV6-5 with TRBJ1-2; maybe TRBD1 (6 bases). Germline V gene lookup returns CDR1 MNHEY and CDR2 SVGAGI. The CDR3 sequence is 15 residues long. Deletions cut 0 bases from V and 2 bases from J, with 10 bases between. For the CDR3, the DNA is TGTGCCAGCAGTTACTCGCCAGGGGCCAACTATGGCTACACCTTC. Its translation is CASSYSPGANYGYTF.

V is TRBV4-2 and J is TRBJ1-2; no clear D. V gave up 3 bases and J gave up 3 bases, with 11 bases separating them. Germline V gene sequence: CDR1 LGHNA, CDR2 YNFKEQ. This CDR3 has 14 residues. CDR3 in amino acids: CASSQTSADYGYTF. DNA of the CDR3: TGTGCCAGCAGCCAGACCTCAGCCGACTATGGCTACACCTTC.

Concerning this clone itself: The junction does not match germline at one end; this may be a read error. The gene calls are TRBV7-7 and TRBJ2-5; tentative D call: TRBD1 (6 bases). The CDR3 loop spans 15 amino acids. The V gene's germline CDR1 is SSHAT and CDR2 FNYEAQ (reference sequence). The DNA for the CDR3 is TGTGCTAGCAGCTTAGAGTTAGGGGGACGGGAGACCCAGTACTTC. Amino acid sequence: CASSLELGGRETQYF.

The rearrangement uses TRBV10-1 and TRBJ1-2; TRBD1 matches at 12 bases. The CDR3 runs 16 residues. CDR1 and CDR2 from the germline V gene are WNHNN and SYGVQD (reference sequence). Germline trimming cut 2 bases from V and 4 bases from J; bases unmatched to any gene: 5. CDR3 region: CASSEEGQGACYGYTF. CDR3 sequence (DNA): TGCGCCAGCAGTGAGGAGGGACAGGGGGCATGCTATGGCTACACCTTC.

The J gene is TRBJ2-7, the V gene TRBV4-2; D is possibly TRBD2 (6 bases). Germline CDR1 LGHNA, CDR2 YNFKEQ. This CDR3 comprises 13 residues. The ends were cut back, 0 bases at V and 6 bases at J, with 9 bases in the middle. This CDR3 is CASSQDRGAEQYF. CDR3 in DNA: TGTGCCAGCAGCCAAGATCGCGGGGCCGAGCAGTACTTC.

This sequence joins TRBV7-9 and TRBJ1-2; D is undetermined. V was trimmed by 2 bases and J by 8 bases, leaving 15 bases between them. The germline gives CDR1 SEHNR, CDR2 FQNEAQ (reference sequence). The CDR3 has 14 amino acids. CDR3 in DNA: TGTGCCAGCAGCTTACAATCGGCTCGGTCAGGCTACACCTTC. Amino acids: CASSLQSARSGYTF. The variable domain in full, with the rest retrieved from reference TRBV7-9 and TRBJ1-2, is DTGVSQNPRHKITKRGQNVTFRCDPISEHNRLYWYRQTLGQGPEFLTYFQNEAQLEKSRLLSDRFSAERPKGSFSTLEIQRTEQGDSAMYLCASSLQSARSGYTFGSGTRLTVV.

This clone has only one observation. The identical CDR3 is also encoded by other nucleotide sequences in the sample. The rearrangement joins TRBV24-1 to TRBJ2-5; D might be TRBD2 (6 bases). V was clipped by 5 bases and J by 5 bases, with 20 bases between them. The CDR3 sequence is 16 residues long. Germline CDR1 KGHDR, CDR2 SFDVKD. The CDR3, as DNA: TGTGCCACCAGTGGGAGGGGCAAGTCAGACGAGGAGACCCAGTACTTC. This codes for CATSGRGKSDEETQYF.

The chain's CDR3 is CASSSWSPVNEKLFF. CDR3 nucleotide sequence: TGCGCCAGCAGCTCGTGGAGTCCAGTCAATGAAAAACTGTTTTTT. This rearrangement joins TRBV5-1 to TRBJ1-4; the D is unclear. CDR1 and CDR2 (germline): SGHRS, YFSETQ. The CDR3 totals 15 residues. V lost 3 bases, J lost 5 bases, and 14 bases lay in between.

The chain is built from TRBV14 and TRBJ2-7; D is ambiguous. The CDR3 consists of 11 residues. Trimming cost V 1 base and J 5 bases, with 3 bases left between them. In germline, CDR1 is SGHDN, CDR2 FVKESK. The chain's CDR3 is CASSQVNEQYF. Written as DNA, the CDR3 is TGTGCCAGCAGCCAAGTTAACGAGCAGTACTTC.

This chain joins TRBV28 and TRBJ1-5, with a possible D match to TRBD1 (5 bases). Germline CDR1 MDHEN, CDR2 SYDVKM. This CDR3 has 16 residues. V shed 2 bases and J shed 2 bases, with 13 bases lying between them. CDR3 sequence: CASSLIGGTGNQPQHF. The CDR3 bases are TGTGCCAGCAGTTTAATTGGGGGGACTGGCAATCAGCCCCAGCATTTT.

This chain joins TRBV7-9 and TRBJ2-3; D remains ambiguous. The V gene lost 3 bases and the J gene lost 2 bases, with 12 bases spanning the gap. Per germline, CDR1 SEHNR and CDR2 FQNEAQ (reference sequence). The CDR3 extends over 15 amino acids. The CDR3 coding sequence is TGTGCCAGCAGCTTCCCCGGACCGGCCACAGATACGCAGTATTTT. Amino acids: CASSFPGPATDTQYF.

The chain couples TRBV27 to TRBJ1-4; tentatively, D is TRBD1 (5 bases). The germline V and J ends were trimmed by 6 bases and 0 bases, with 8 bases remaining between them. Germline V gives CDR1 MNHEY, CDR2 SMNVEV (reference sequence). The CDR3 totals 14 residues. The chain's CDR3 is CASRSGATNEKLFF. The DNA of the CDR3 is TGTGCCAGCAGGTCGGGGGCAACTAATGAAAAACTGTTTTTT.

This rearrangement joins TRBV11-3 to TRBJ1-5; D ambiguous. V lost 2 bases to trimming and J lost 6 bases, with 8 bases between them. Germline V gives CDR1 SGHNT, CDR2 YENEEA. The CDR3 length is 13 residues. The CDR3 region has the DNA TGTGCCAGCAGCTTATCCCCAGGTCAGCCCCAGCATTTT. It yields the protein CASSLSPGQPQHF.

The V gene is TRBV4-1, the J gene TRBJ2-5, with no clear D. The CDR3 runs 16 residues. Trimming pared 0 bases from V and 0 bases from J, leaving 11 bases between. Germline lookup yields CDR1 MGHRA and CDR2 YSYEKL. The CDR3, as DNA: TGCGCCAGCAGCCAAGAAGGGCGCCTGTACCAAGAGACCCAGTACTTC. Translated, it gives CASSQEGRLYQETQYF.

The V and J genes are TRBV2 and TRBJ1-5; D might be TRBD1 (6 bases). V was clipped by 6 bases and J by 4 bases, with 16 bases between them. There are 15 residues in the CDR3. Germline CDR1 SNHLY, CDR2 FYNNEI. CDR3 DNA sequence: TGTGCCAGCAGGGGGGCGGGGTCCCCGAATCAGCCCCAGCATTTT. Its translation is CASRGAGSPNQPQHF.

The chain has TRBV6-5 and TRBJ1-5; possible D gene TRBD1, 6 bases. The CDR3 consists of 16 residues. Per germline, CDR1 MNHEY and CDR2 SVGAGI. V was pared by 0 bases and J by 2 bases, with 11 bases between. This CDR3 reads CASSYSGGAGNQPQHF. DNA of the CDR3: TGTGCCAGCAGTTACTCTGGGGGCGCGGGCAATCAGCCCCAGCATTTT.